This TCR beta chain was captured by sequencing in a study of cytomegalovirus exposure and HLA in healthy donors. Across the study: The same platform was used for the 130 or so validation repertoires and the approximately 700 first-cohort repertoires, a later analysis reported.

The CDR3 has 14 amino acids. CDR1 is MDHEN, CDR2 SYDVKM, per germline. The V end was cut by 10 bases, the J end by 6 bases, with 20 bases between. Data came from immunoSEQ multiplex PCR; TCRdb stores just in-frame clones and leaves some out. The sample consists of about 340,000 clones, more than 80% of them appearing once. This sequence originates from a woman aged 18-29 years in good health and CMV-seronegative. The gene calls are TRBV28 and TRBJ2-3, with D possibly TRBD1 on 6 matching bases. Material: PBMCs. The CDR3 reads CAIKGSHRADTQYF. The CDR3 coding sequence is TGTGCCATCAAGGGTTCCCACAGGGCCGATACGCAGTATTTT. Full variable domain (rest looked up from reference TRBV28 and TRBJ2-3): DVKVTQSSRYLVKRTGEKVFLECVQDMDHENMFWYRQDPGLGLRLIYFSYDVKMKEKGDIPEGYSVSREKKERFSLILESASTNQTSMYLCAIKGSHRADTQYFGPGTRLTVL.